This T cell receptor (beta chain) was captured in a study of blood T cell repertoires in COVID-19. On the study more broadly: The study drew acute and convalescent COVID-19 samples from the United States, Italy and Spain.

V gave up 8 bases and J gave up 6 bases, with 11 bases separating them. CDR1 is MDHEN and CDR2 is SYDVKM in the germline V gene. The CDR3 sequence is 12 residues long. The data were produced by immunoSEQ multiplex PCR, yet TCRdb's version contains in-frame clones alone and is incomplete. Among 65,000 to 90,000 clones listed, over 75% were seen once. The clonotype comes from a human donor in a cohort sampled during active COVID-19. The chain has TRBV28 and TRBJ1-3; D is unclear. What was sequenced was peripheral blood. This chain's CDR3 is CASGATQNTIYF. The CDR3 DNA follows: TGTGCCAGCGGAGCAACTCAAAACACCATATATTTT.